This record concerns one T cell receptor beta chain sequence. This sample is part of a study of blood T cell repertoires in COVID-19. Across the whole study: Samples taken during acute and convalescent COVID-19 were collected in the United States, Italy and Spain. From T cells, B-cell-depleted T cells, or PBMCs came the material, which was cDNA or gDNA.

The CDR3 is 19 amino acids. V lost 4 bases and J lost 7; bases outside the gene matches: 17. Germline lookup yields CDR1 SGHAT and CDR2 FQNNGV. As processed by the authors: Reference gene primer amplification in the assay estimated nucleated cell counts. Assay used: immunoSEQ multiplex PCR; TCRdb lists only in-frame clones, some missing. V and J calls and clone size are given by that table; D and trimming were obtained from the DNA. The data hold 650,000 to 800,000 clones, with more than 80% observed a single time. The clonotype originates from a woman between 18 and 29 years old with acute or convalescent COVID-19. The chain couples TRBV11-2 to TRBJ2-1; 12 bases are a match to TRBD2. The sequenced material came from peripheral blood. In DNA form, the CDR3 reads TGTGCCAGCAGCTATATCCCGTGGGCTAGCGGGGGGGCAGGGAATGAGCAGTTCTTC. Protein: CASSYIPWASGGAGNEQFF.